This is a list of T cell receptor beta chains from one sample in a study of PD-L1 blockade in urothelial cancer. The data were produced by immunoSEQ multiplex PCR, yet TCRdb's version contains in-frame clones alone and is incomplete. The table lists under 95,000 clones, around 85% of them singletons. The material sequenced was PBMCs, taken around atezolizumab (anti-PD-L1) treatment. All receptors come from a man aged 55 to 69 with urothelial cancer. Both conserved end residues are part of each CDR3. The D gene is left open where the match is weak.

v_gene: TRBV11-2
d_gene: TRBD1
j_gene: TRBJ2-2
CDR3nt: TGTGCCAGCAGCACCCGGGACAGGGTAATGGTGGCCGGGGAGCTGTTTTTT
CDR3aa: CASSTRDRVMVAGELFF

v_gene: TRBV14
d_gene: NA
j_gene: TRBJ2-4
CDR3nt: TGTGCCAGCAGCCAAGAAGGGAGCAAAAACATTCAGTACTTC
CDR3aa: CASSQEGSKNIQYF

v_gene: TRBV5-1
d_gene: TRBD2
j_gene: TRBJ2-7
CDR3nt: TGCGCCAGCAGCTACGGGACTAGCGGGAGCTACGAGCAGTACTTC
CDR3aa: CASSYGTSGSYEQYF

v_gene: TRBV28
d_gene: NA
j_gene: TRBJ1-2
CDR3nt: TGTGCCAGCAATCTCTCCCCGTATGGCTACACCTTC
CDR3aa: CASNLSPYGYTF

v_gene: TRBV10-3
d_gene: TRBD1
j_gene: TRBJ1-1
CDR3nt: TGTGCCATCAAGCGGGACAGGTACGACACTGAAGCTTTCTTT
CDR3aa: CAIKRDRYDTEAFF

v_gene: TRBV5-1
d_gene: NA
j_gene: TRBJ2-3
CDR3nt: TGCGCCAGCAGCTTCACGGGGGTTAGTACAGATACGCAGTATTTT
CDR3aa: CASSFTGVSTDTQYF

v_gene: TRBV5-1
d_gene: TRBD2
j_gene: TRBJ2-7
CDR3nt: TGCGCCAGCAGCTTGAGAGAGACTAGCGGGAGAAGCGAGCAGTACTTC
CDR3aa: CASSLRETSGRSEQYF

v_gene: TRBV19
d_gene: NA
j_gene: TRBJ2-3
CDR3nt: TGTGCCAGTACCTTCTCTAGCACAGATACGCAGTATTTT
CDR3aa: CASTFSSTDTQYF

v_gene: TRBV2
d_gene: NA
j_gene: TRBJ1-6
CDR3nt: TGTGCCAGCACTAAATGGCGGGAAAGCTCCTATAATTCACCCCTCCACTTT
CDR3aa: CASTKWRESSYNSPLHF

v_gene: TRBV5-4
d_gene: NA
j_gene: TRBJ1-1
CDR3nt: TGTGCCAGCAGCATACCACCGGGACACCTTGACACTGAAGCTTTCTTT
CDR3aa: CASSIPPGHLDTEAFF

v_gene: TRBV19
d_gene: TRBD1
j_gene: TRBJ1-2
CDR3nt: TGTGCCACTGGGGAAAGAGGGGGCAGGGAGATCTATGGCTACACCTTC
CDR3aa: CATGERGGREIYGYTF